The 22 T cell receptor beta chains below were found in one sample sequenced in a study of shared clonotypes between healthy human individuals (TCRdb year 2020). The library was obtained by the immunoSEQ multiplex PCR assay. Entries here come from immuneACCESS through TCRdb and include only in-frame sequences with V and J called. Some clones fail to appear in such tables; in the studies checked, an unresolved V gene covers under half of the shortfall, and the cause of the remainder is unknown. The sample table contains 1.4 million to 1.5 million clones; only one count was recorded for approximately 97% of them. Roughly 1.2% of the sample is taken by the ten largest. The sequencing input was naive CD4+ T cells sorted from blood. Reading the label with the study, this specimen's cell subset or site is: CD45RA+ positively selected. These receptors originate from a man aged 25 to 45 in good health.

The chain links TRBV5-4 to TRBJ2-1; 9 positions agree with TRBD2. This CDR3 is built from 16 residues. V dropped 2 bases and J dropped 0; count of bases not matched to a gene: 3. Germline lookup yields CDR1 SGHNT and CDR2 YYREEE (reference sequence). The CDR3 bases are TGTGCCAGCAGCTTTAAGACTAGCGGCTCCTACAATGAGCAGTTCTTC. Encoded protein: CASSFKTSGSYNEQFF.

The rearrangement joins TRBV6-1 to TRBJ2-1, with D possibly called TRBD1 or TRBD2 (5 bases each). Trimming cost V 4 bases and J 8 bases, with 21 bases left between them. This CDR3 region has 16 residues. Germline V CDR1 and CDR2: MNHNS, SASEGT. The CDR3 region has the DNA TGTGCCAGCAGTGGGTCGTTCAGGGCAACTAGGTATGAGCAGTTCTTC. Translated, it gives CASSGSFRATRYEQFF.

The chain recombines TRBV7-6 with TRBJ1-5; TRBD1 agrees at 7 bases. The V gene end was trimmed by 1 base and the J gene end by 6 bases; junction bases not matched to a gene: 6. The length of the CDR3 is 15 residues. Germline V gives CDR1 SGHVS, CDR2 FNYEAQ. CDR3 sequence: CASSLGQGESQPQHF. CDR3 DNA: TGTGCCAGCAGCTTAGGCCAGGGGGAGTCTCAGCCCCAGCATTTT. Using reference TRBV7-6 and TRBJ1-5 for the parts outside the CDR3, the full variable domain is GAGVSQSPRYKVTKRGQDVALRCDPISGHVSLYWYRQALGQGPEFLTYFNYEAQQDKSGLPNDRFSAERPEGSISTLTIQRTEQRDSAMYRCASSLGQGESQPQHFGDGTRLSIL.

The CDR3 sequence: CASSPTAANNEQFF. The DNA for the CDR3 is TGTGCCAGCAGCCCGACGGCGGCAAACAATGAGCAGTTCTTC. The chain links TRBV9 to TRBJ2-1; D gene uncertain. Trimming shortened V by 4 bases and J by 5 bases, and 13 bases separated the two germline ends. Germline V lookup: CDR1 SGDLS, CDR2 YYNGEE. This CDR3 is built from 14 residues.

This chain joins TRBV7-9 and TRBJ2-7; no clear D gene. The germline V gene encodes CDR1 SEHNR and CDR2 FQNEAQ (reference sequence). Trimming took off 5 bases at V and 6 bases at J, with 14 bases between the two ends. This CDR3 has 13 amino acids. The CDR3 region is CASSAGAALEQYF. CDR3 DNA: TGTGCCAGCAGCGCCGGTGCCGCCCTCGAGCAGTACTTC.

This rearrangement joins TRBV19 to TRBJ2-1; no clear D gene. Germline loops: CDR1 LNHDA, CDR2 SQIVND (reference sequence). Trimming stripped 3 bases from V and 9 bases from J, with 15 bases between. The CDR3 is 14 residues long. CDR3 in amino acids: CASSIQPPYTEQFF. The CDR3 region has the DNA TGTGCCAGTAGTATCCAACCCCCCTATACTGAGCAGTTCTTC.

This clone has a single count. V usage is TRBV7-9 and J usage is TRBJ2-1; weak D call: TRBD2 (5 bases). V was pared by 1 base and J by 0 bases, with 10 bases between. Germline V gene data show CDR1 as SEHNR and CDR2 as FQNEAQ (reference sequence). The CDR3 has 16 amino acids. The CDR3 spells CASSLVSGYSYNEQFF. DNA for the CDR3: TGTGCCAGCAGCTTAGTCAGCGGCTACTCCTACAATGAGCAGTTCTTC.

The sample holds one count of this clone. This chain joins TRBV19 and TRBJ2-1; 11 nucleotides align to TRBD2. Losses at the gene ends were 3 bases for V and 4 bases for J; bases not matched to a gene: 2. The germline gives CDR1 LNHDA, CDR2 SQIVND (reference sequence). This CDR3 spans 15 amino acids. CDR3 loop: CASSIGTSGYNEQFF. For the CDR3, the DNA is TGTGCCAGTAGTATCGGGACTAGCGGATACAATGAGCAGTTCTTC.

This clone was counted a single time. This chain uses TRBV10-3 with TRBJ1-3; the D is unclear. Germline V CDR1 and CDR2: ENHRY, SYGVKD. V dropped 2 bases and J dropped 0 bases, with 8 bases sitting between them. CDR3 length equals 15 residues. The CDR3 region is CAISERQNSGNTIYF. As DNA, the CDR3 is TGTGCCATCAGTGAGCGGCAAAACTCTGGAAACACCATATATTTT.

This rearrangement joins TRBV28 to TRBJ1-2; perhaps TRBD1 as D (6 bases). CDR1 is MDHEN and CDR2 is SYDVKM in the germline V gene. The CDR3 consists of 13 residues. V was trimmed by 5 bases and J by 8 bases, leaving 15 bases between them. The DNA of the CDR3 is TGTGCCAGCAGTACCCTGGGGGGCCGGGGCTACACCTTC. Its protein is CASSTLGGRGYTF.

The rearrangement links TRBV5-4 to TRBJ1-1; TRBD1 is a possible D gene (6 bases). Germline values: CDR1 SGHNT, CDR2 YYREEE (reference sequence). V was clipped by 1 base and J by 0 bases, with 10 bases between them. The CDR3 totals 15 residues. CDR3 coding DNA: TGTGCCAGCAGCTTGCAAACAGGGATGAACACTGAAGCTTTCTTT. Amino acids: CASSLQTGMNTEAFF.

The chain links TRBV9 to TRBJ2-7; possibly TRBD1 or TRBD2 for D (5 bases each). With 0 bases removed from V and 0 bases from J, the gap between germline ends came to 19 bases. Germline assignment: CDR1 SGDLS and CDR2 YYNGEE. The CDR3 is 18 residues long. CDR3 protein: CASSVAVGDRTSSYEQYF. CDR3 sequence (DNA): TGTGCCAGCAGCGTAGCTGTCGGGGACCGAACAAGCTCCTACGAGCAGTACTTC.

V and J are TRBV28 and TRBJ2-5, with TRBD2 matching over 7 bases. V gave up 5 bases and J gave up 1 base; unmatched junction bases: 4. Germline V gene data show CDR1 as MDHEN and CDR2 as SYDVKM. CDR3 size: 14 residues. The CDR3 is CASSQAGSQETQYF. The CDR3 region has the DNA TGTGCCAGCAGTCAAGCGGGGTCCCAAGAGACCCAGTACTTC.

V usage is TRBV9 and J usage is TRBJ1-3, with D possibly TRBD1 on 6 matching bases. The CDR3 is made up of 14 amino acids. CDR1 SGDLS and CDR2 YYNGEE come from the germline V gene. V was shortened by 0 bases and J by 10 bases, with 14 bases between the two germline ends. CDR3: CASSVEDRIGTIYF. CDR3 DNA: TGTGCCAGCAGCGTAGAAGACAGGATCGGGACCATATATTTT. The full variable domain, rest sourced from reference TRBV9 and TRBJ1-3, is DSGVTQTPKHLITATGQRVTLRCSPRSGDLSVYWYQQSLDQGLQFLIQYYNGEERAKGNILERFSAQQFPDLHSELNLSSLELGDSALYFCASSVEDRIGTIYFGEGSWLTVV.

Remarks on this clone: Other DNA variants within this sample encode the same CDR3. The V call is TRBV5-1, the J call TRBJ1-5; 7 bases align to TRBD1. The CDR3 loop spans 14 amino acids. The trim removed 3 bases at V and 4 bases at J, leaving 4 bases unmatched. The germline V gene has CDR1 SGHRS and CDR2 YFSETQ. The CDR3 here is CASSSGQVNQPQHF. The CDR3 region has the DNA TGCGCCAGCAGCTCTGGACAGGTTAATCAGCCCCAGCATTTT.

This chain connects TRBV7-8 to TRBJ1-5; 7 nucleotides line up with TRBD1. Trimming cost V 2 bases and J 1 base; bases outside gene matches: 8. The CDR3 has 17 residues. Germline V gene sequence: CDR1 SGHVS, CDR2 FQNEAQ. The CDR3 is CASSLLGTADSNQPQHF. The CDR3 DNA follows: TGTGCCAGCAGCTTATTGGGGACAGCCGACAGCAATCAGCCCCAGCATTTT.

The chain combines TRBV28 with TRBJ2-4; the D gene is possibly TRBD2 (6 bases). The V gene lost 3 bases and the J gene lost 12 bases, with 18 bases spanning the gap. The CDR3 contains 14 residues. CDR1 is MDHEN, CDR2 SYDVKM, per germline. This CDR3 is CASSLRFRGDSQYF. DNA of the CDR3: TGTGCCAGCAGTTTGAGGTTCCGAGGGGACTCTCAGTACTTC.

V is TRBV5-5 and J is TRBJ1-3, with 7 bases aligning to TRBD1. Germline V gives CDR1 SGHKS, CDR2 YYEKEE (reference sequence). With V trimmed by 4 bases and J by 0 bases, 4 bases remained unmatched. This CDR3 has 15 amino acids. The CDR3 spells CASSRDSFSGNTIYF. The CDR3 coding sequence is TGTGCCAGCAGCAGGGACAGCTTCTCTGGAAACACCATATATTTT.

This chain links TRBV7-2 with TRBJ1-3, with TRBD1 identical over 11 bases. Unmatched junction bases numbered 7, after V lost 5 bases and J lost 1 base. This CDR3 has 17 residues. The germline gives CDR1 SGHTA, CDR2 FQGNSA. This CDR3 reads CASSRTGGLLSGNTIYF. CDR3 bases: TGTGCCAGCAGCCGGACAGGGGGCCTCTTGTCTGGAAACACCATATATTTT.

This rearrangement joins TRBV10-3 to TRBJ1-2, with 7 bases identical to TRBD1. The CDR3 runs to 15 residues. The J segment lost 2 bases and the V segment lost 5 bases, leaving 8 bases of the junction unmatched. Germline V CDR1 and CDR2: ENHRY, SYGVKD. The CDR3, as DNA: TGTGCCATCAGTAGCACCGGGACAGCCAACTATGGCTACACCTTC. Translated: CAISSTGTANYGYTF.

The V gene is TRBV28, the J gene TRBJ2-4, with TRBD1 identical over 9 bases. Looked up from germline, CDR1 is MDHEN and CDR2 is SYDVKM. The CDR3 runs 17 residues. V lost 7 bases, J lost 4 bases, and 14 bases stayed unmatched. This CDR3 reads CASNSRGGDRVKNIQYF. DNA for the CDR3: TGTGCCAGCAACTCTCGGGGCGGGGACAGGGTAAAAAACATTCAGTACTTC.

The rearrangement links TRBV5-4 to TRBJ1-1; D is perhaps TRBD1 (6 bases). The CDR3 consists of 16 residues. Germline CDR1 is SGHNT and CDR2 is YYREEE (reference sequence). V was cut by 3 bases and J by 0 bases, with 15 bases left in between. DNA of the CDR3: TGTGCCAGCAGCTCGCAAACGGGACACATGAACACTGAAGCTTTCTTT. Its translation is CASSSQTGHMNTEAFF.